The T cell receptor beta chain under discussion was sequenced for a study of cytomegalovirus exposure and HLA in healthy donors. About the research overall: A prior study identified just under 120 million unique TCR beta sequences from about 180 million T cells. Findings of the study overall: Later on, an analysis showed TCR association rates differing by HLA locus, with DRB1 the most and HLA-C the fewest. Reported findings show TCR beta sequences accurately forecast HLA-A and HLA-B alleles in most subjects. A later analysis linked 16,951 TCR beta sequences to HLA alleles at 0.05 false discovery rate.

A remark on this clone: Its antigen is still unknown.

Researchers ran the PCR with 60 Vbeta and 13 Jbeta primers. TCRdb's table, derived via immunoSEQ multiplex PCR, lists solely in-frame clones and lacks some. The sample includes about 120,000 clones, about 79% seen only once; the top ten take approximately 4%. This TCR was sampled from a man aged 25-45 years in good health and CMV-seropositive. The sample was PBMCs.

The CDR3 is CASSSNPLAGGPKSTDTQYF. The DNA for the CDR3 is TGCGCCAGCAGCTCGAACCCCCTAGCGGGGGGACCTAAGAGCACAGATACGCAGTATTTT. The rearrangement joins TRBV5-1 to TRBJ2-3, with 11 bases lining up with TRBD2. In germline, CDR1 is SGHRS, CDR2 YFSETQ. There are 20 residues in the CDR3. Unmatched junction bases numbered 15, after V lost 3 bases and J lost 0 bases.